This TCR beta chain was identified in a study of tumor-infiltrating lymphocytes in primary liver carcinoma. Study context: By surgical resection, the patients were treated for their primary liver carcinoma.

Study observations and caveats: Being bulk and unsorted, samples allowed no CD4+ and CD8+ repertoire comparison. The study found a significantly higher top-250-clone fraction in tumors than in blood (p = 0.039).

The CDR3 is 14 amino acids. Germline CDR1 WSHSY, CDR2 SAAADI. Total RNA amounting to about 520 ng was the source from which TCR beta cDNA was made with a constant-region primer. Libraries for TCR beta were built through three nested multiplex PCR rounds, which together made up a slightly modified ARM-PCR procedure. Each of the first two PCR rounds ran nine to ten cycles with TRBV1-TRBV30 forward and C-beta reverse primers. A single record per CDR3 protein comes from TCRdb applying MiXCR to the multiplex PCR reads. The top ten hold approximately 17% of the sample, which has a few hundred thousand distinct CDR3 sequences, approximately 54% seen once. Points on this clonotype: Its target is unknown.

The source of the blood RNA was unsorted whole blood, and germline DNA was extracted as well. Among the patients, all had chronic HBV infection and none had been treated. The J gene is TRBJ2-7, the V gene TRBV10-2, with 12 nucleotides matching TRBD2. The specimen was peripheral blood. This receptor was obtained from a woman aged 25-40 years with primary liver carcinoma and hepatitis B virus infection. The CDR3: CTGKTSGSEYEQYF. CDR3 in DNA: TGCACCGGCAAGACTAGCGGGAGTGAATACGAGCAGTACTTC.